The 10 T cell receptor beta chains below were found in one sample sequenced in a study of post-analysis software for immune sequencing data. Study conclusions and caveats: Controls had lower frequencies than patients of a handful of TRBV segments, which included TRBV5-6, TRBV5-1 and TRBV20-1.

Unique-molecular-identifier-tagged TCR beta cDNA libraries were used. TCRdb called the PCR reads again in MiXCR, with one record for every CDR3 protein. The sample shows hundreds of thousands of distinct CDR3 sequences, roughly 27% of them seen only once. For these TCRs, the target antigens are not known. Sequenced material: blood. The receptor set was obtained from a girl aged 5-17 years with multiple sclerosis.

In this sample, this clonotype turned up a few times. The rearrangement links TRBV2 to TRBJ2-3, with TRBD2 identical over 8 bases. Germline assignment: CDR1 SNHLY and CDR2 FYNNEI. The CDR3 contains 14 residues. Losses at the gene ends were 11 bases for V and 5 bases for J; bases not matched to a gene: 12. CDR3 amino acids: CAGRAGVSGDTQYF. Written as DNA, the CDR3 is TGTGCCGGAAGAGCGGGAGTATCTGGAGATACGCAGTATTTT.

This clonotype occurred a few times. The chain carries TRBV15 and TRBJ2-7; the match to TRBD1 covers 7 bases. The J call may be mistaken, given a closer DNA end match to TRBJ2-4. CDR1 LNHNV and CDR2 YYDKDF come from the germline V gene (reference sequence). The CDR3 contains 14 residues. CDR3 amino acids: CATQGVGRGNIQYF. The CDR3 bases are TGTGCCACCCAGGGGGTGGGTCGGGGAAACATTCAGTACTTC.

The chain has TRBV5-1 and TRBJ2-1, with D perhaps matching TRBD2 (5 bases). V was clipped by 0 bases and J by 5 bases, with 9 bases between them. CDR1 is SGHRS, CDR2 YFSETQ, per germline. The CDR3 is 14 residues long. This CDR3 reads CASSLVGVNNEQFF. DNA of the CDR3: TGCGCCAGCAGCTTGGTGGGAGTTAACAATGAGCAGTTCTTC.

This clonotype was found many times. V and J are TRBV20-1 and TRBJ1-2; D not resolved. This CDR3 has 12 amino acids. Germline V lookup: CDR1 DFQATT, CDR2 SNEGSKA (reference sequence). The V end was cut by 4 bases, the J end by 2 bases, with 8 bases between. CDR3 sequence reads: CSAIPYNYGYTF. The CDR3 region has the DNA TGCAGTGCTATTCCTTACAACTATGGCTACACCTTC.

Concerning this clonotype: The junction departs from the called germline gene at one end, perhaps through a read error. This sequence joins TRBV7-9 and TRBJ2-3, with 8 bases aligning to TRBD2. The CDR3 length is 15 residues. Germline V CDR1 and CDR2: SEHNR, FQNEAQ (reference sequence). As DNA, the CDR3 is TGTGCCAGCAGCCCGAAACTAGCGGAGACAGGTACGCAGTATTTT. Protein sequence: CASSPKLAETGTQYF.

This clonotype was observed many times. The gene calls are TRBV7-2 and TRBJ2-7; D uncertain. Per germline, CDR1 SGHTA and CDR2 FQGNSA. Trimming removed 1 base at V and 2 bases at J, with 6 bases between. The CDR3 spans 13 residues. This chain's CDR3 is CASSLVLTYEQYF. For the CDR3, the DNA is TGTGCCAGCAGCTTAGTACTTACCTACGAGCAGTACTTC.

This clonotype appeared a few times. The rearrangement links TRBV7-8 to TRBJ1-1, with D tentatively TRBD1 (6 bases). V lost 4 bases and J lost 5, with 11 bases in between. Germline CDR1 reads SGHVS; CDR2 reads FQNEAQ. The CDR3 is 13 residues long. For the CDR3, the DNA is TGTGCCAGCAGCTCACAGGGTCGGACTGAAGCTTTCTTT. Amino acid sequence: CASSSQGRTEAFF. Complete variable domain (other parts from reference TRBV7-8 and TRBJ1-1): GAGVSQSPRYKVAKRGQDVALRCDPISGHVSLFWYQQALGQGPEFLTYFQNEAQLDKSGLPSDRFFAERPEGSVSTLKIQRTQQEDSAVYLCASSSQGRTEAFFGQGTRLTVV.

The chain couples TRBV7-9 to TRBJ2-5; 10 bases are a match to TRBD2. J was trimmed by 11 bases and V by 8 bases; bases with no gene match: 14. Germline lookup yields CDR1 SEHNR and CDR2 FQNEAQ (reference sequence). The CDR3 contains 14 residues. The CDR3 nucleotides are TGTGCCAGCGCCCTAGCGGGAGACTACAATGAGCAGTACTTC. Translated: CASALAGDYNEQYF.

This rearrangement joins TRBV7-9 to TRBJ2-1; D may match TRBD1 or TRBD2 (5 bases each). V shed 6 bases and J shed 4 bases, with 16 bases lying between them. The CDR3 sequence is 15 residues long. CDR1 is SEHNR and CDR2 is FQNEAQ in the germline V gene (reference sequence). The CDR3 protein is CASSPPGPHYNEQFF. The CDR3 nucleotides read TGTGCCAGCAGTCCGCCGGGACCTCATTACAATGAGCAGTTCTTC.

This clonotype turned up a few times. V and J are TRBV20-1 and TRBJ2-7; TRBD2 aligns across 9 bases. Germline V gives CDR1 DFQATT, CDR2 SNEGSKA (reference sequence). The CDR3 loop spans 13 amino acids. V shed 5 bases and J 3 bases; nucleotides not matched to a gene: 5. DNA of the CDR3: TGCAGTGCTCGACGGACTAGCGTCTACGAGCAGTACTTC. Protein product: CSARRTSVYEQYF.